This T cell receptor delta chain was obtained from a study of human gamma delta and Vdelta1 T cells (dated by TCRdb to 2016 to 2018). Context from the whole study: The study examined Delta One T cells, which are Vd1+ gamma-delta T cells, as cytotoxic effectors against acute myeloid leukemia.

Receptors were amplified or captured by PCR. Sequencer: Illumina MiSeq. The public reads were reprocessed by TCRdb using CATT, and rows of matching DNA were later combined. This sample gives 1,400 to 1,500 delta-chain clones in total; roughly 40% of them show up just once. The ten largest clones take up approximately 5.4% of the sample. From the germline V gene, CDR1 is TSWWSYY and CDR2 is QGS. From the cysteine up to the phenylalanine, the CDR3 has a length of 20 residues. Only the CDR3 DNA is retained, 60 bases long and in frame from the first base. V loses 3 bases, J loses 1 base, and the germline ends lie 27 bases apart. This clone was counted a few times. Its antigen target is currently unknown. Per-base quality was not reported, and no clone a single base away is much larger than it.

Input material: Vdelta1 gamma-delta T cells from blood. The sample's cell subset or site label, in plain terms: Vd1+ T cells from peripheral blood. This chain joins TRDV1 to TRDJ1, and TRDD3 may be the D gene, going by 5 matching bases. The source is a human donor in good health. CDR3 sequence: CALGDLGRPLRGWFTDKLIF. The base sequence is TGTGCTCTTGGGGACCTGGGACGTCCCCTTAGAGGCTGGTTCACCGATAAACTCATCTTT.